The 10 T cell receptor beta chains below were found in one sample sequenced in a study of shared clonotypes between healthy human individuals. Profiling relied on immunoSEQ multiplex PCR, and the TCRdb table lists in-frame clones only, not all of them. The sample holds about 550,000 clones, nearly 97% seen once. CD45RO-negative cells were positively selected for CCR7, leaving out terminally differentiated effector memory CD45RA+ cells. Sequences were obtained from naive CD8+ T cells sorted from blood. The receptor set was obtained from a woman in her 30s in good health.

The count of this clone is one. This sequence joins TRBV28 and TRBJ1-5, with D tentatively TRBD1 (5 bases). The CDR3 consists of 15 residues. CDR1 is MDHEN, CDR2 SYDVKM, per germline. Trimming stripped 6 bases from V and 3 bases from J, with 15 bases between. The CDR3 sequence is CASSPPGFINQPQHF. As DNA, the CDR3 is TGTGCCAGCAGCCCCCCAGGGTTTATCAATCAGCCCCAGCATTTT.

The chain couples TRBV5-1 to TRBJ1-1; tentatively, D is TRBD1 (5 bases). The length of the CDR3 is 21 residues. Germline loops: CDR1 SGHRS, CDR2 YFSETQ. V lost 0 bases and J lost 8, with 35 bases in between. DNA for the CDR3: TGCGCCAGCAGCTTGGCCCGAACTTCCTTACGGGACCGGGGCGGGGCGGGGGAAGCTTTCTTT. The encoded protein is CASSLARTSLRDRGGAGEAFF.

The chain joins TRBV19 to TRBJ1-5; no clear D. The CDR3 is 15 residues long. Looked up from germline, CDR1 is LNHDA and CDR2 is SQIVND (reference sequence). The V and J ends lost 0 bases and 4 bases respectively, with 10 bases between them. As DNA, the CDR3 is TGTGCCAGTAGTATAGAACACGGCGGAAATCAGCCCCAGCATTTT. Amino acids: CASSIEHGGNQPQHF.

On this clone itself: A read error may account for a junction end that differs from germline. This chain connects TRBV2 to TRBJ1-1; no firm D call. The CDR3 is 13 amino acids. Germline V gene data show CDR1 as SNHLY and CDR2 as FYNNEI. The CDR3 DNA is TGCATAGAAGAGGCAGGAATAAGTCCTGAAGCTTTCTTT. It encodes CIEEAGISPEAFF.

The V and J genes are TRBV5-6 and TRBJ1-5; D may be TRBD1 (5 bases). V shed 3 bases and J shed 4 bases, with 17 bases lying between them. CDR3 length: 16 amino acids. CDR1 and CDR2 from the germline V gene are SGHDT and YYEEEE. The CDR3 here is CASSSWGERGNQPQHF. The CDR3 bases are TGTGCCAGCAGCTCGTGGGGGGAACGGGGGAATCAGCCCCAGCATTTT.

V is TRBV9 and J is TRBJ1-1; D gene uncertain. This CDR3 comprises 13 residues. Trimming stripped 4 bases from V and 4 bases from J, with 11 bases between. Germline-derived CDR1 and CDR2 are SGDLS and YYNGEE. CDR3 in DNA: TGTGCCAGCAGCCCCAGTACCCGCACTGAAGCTTTCTTT. Its protein product is CASSPSTRTEAFF. The variable domain in full, completed from reference TRBV9 and TRBJ1-1, reads DSGVTQTPKHLITATGQRVTLRCSPRSGDLSVYWYQQSLDQGLQFLIQYYNGEERAKGNILERFSAQQFPDLHSELNLSSLELGDSALYFCASSPSTRTEAFFGQGTRLTVV.

This chain connects TRBV7-6 to TRBJ1-1; D perhaps matches TRBD1 (6 bases). The CDR3 spans 16 residues. The ends were cut back, 0 bases at V and 5 bases at J, with 16 bases in the middle. Germline CDR1 SGHVS, CDR2 FNYEAQ. In DNA, the CDR3 is TGTGCCAGCAGCTTAGCTAGTGCCCGGGGGCTAACTGAAGCTTTCTTT. Its translation is CASSLASARGLTEAFF. Full variable domain (rest looked up from reference TRBV7-6 and TRBJ1-1): GAGVSQSPRYKVTKRGQDVALRCDPISGHVSLYWYRQALGQGPEFLTYFNYEAQQDKSGLPNDRFSAERPEGSISTLTIQRTEQRDSAMYRCASSLASARGLTEAFFGQGTRLTVV.

Concerning this clone itself: Distinct nucleotide sequences in the sample also encode this CDR3. This rearrangement joins TRBV7-8 to TRBJ1-5, with a possible D match to TRBD1 (6 bases). The CDR3 consists of 17 residues. The V gene lost 0 bases and the J gene lost 1 base, with 13 bases spanning the gap. Germline-derived CDR1 and CDR2 are SGHVS and FQNEAQ. CDR3 protein: CASSLALGGASNQPQHF. The CDR3 DNA is TGTGCCAGCAGCTTAGCGCTCGGGGGGGCCAGCAATCAGCCCCAGCATTTT.

The chain combines TRBV27 with TRBJ2-3; weak D call: TRBD2 (5 bases). The CDR3 extends over 10 amino acids. Germline-derived CDR1 and CDR2 are MNHEY and SMNVEV (reference sequence). V lost 3 bases, J lost 12 bases, and 7 bases lay in between. The CDR3: CASSLGAQYF. The CDR3 DNA follows: TGTGCCAGCAGTTTGGGAGCTCAGTATTTT.

The V and J genes are TRBV11-2 and TRBJ2-7; no firm D call. CDR1 is SGHAT and CDR2 is FQNNGV in the germline V gene. V was cut by 1 base and J by 5 bases, with 15 bases left in between. This CDR3 comprises 15 residues. The CDR3 loop is CASSLVFGVSDEQYF. The CDR3 DNA sequence: TGTGCCAGCAGCTTAGTGTTTGGAGTCTCAGACGAGCAGTACTTC.